One and the same sample provided the 27 T cell receptor beta chains below, sequenced in a study of PD-1 blockade in classical Hodgkin lymphoma. Patients all relapsed after autologous stem cell transplantation, and there was variation in brentuximab vedotin exposure. Method: immunoSEQ multiplex PCR; TCRdb's copy keeps in-frame clones and lacks some. The table lists over 35,000 clones, roughly nine tenths of them singletons, with 5.5% in the top ten. The sample was peripheral blood mononuclear cells (PBMCs), taken before the second cycle of nivolumab. All receptors derive from a human donor with classical Hodgkin lymphoma.

V is TRBV7-2 and J is TRBJ2-3; D unclear. The germline V gene has CDR1 SGHTA and CDR2 FQGNSA. V lost 5 bases and J 4 bases, leaving 7 bases between the germline ends. This CDR3 is built from 12 residues. The CDR3 sequence: CASSLPSDTQYF. The CDR3 DNA is TGTGCCAGCAGCCTCCCGTCAGATACGCAGTATTTT.

V gene TRBV7-9 combines with J gene TRBJ2-7, with D possibly being TRBD1 or TRBD2 (5 bases each). The germline V gene has CDR1 SEHNR and CDR2 FQNEAQ (reference sequence). This CDR3 is built from 15 residues. Trimming removed 10 bases at V and 0 bases at J, with 19 bases between. The CDR3 nucleotides are TGTGCCATCAGTCGCCGGGACGCCAGCTCCTACGAGCAGTACTTC. Translation: CAISRRDASSYEQYF.

This chain connects TRBV9 to TRBJ2-5; the D gene is possibly TRBD1 (6 bases). Germline CDR1 reads SGDLS; CDR2 reads YYNGEE. The CDR3 contains 15 residues. Deletions cut 0 bases from V and 3 bases from J, with 12 bases between. Written as DNA, the CDR3 is TGTGCCAGCAGCGTAGGTGGGGGCCGGGAAGAGACCCAGTACTTC. It is translated as CASSVGGGREETQYF. The complete variable domain, with remaining parts taken from reference TRBV9 and TRBJ2-5, reads DSGVTQTPKHLITATGQRVTLRCSPRSGDLSVYWYQQSLDQGLQFLIQYYNGEERAKGNILERFSAQQFPDLHSELNLSSLELGDSALYFCASSVGGGREETQYFGPGTRLLVL.

The V call is TRBV7-3, the J call TRBJ2-3; TRBD1 matches at 8 bases. J lost 2 bases, V lost 5 bases, and 9 bases had no gene match. This CDR3 has 16 residues. Germline CDR1 reads SGHTA; CDR2 reads FQGTGA. The CDR3 spells CASSLTGAGNTDTQYF. The CDR3 DNA sequence: TGTGCCAGCAGCCTGACAGGGGCCGGGAACACAGATACGCAGTATTTT.

This clone came up once. The chain uses TRBV7-2 and TRBJ2-7, with 12 bases lining up with TRBD2. The CDR3 is 16 residues long. Germline values: CDR1 SGHTA, CDR2 FQGNSA. V was pared by 1 base and J by 2 bases, with 3 bases of the junction left unmatched. DNA for the CDR3: TGTGCCAGCAGCTTAGTGTCTAGCGGGAGGGCCTACGAGCAGTACTTC. It specifies CASSLVSSGRAYEQYF.

The V call is TRBV28, the J call TRBJ2-7; no firm D call. CDR1 MDHEN and CDR2 SYDVKM come from the germline V gene. The CDR3 runs to 15 residues. Between the trimmed V and J ends, which lost 5 bases and 3 bases, there was a span of 17 bases. CDR3 region: CASSLVLGLSYEQYF. The CDR3 region has the DNA TGTGCCAGCAGTCTCGTCTTGGGCCTAAGCTACGAGCAGTACTTC. Combining the CDR3 with reference TRBV28 and TRBJ2-7 gives the whole variable domain DVKVTQSSRYLVKRTGEKVFLECVQDMDHENMFWYRQDPGLGLRLIYFSYDVKMKEKGDIPEGYSVSREKKERFSLILESASTNQTSMYLCASSLVLGLSYEQYFGPGTRLTVT.

The chain has TRBV5-6 and TRBJ1-1, with 7 bases that match TRBD1. Germline values: CDR1 SGHDT, CDR2 YYEEEE. This CDR3 region has 13 residues. Trimming took 4 bases from V and 5 from J; bases not matched to a gene: 5. CDR3 residues: CASSIGTATEAFF. CDR3 DNA sequence: TGTGCCAGCAGCATCGGGACAGCGACTGAAGCTTTCTTT.

Points on this clone: The sample has other DNA sequences that encode this CDR3 too. The rearrangement uses TRBV18 and TRBJ2-5; D uncertain. V lost 3 bases and J 5 bases, leaving 4 bases between the germline ends. Per germline, CDR1 KGHSH and CDR2 LQKENI. The CDR3 is 11 amino acids. The CDR3 loop reads CASSPQETQYF. The CDR3 nucleotides read TGTGCCAGCTCACCTCAGGAGACCCAGTACTTC. Supplemented by reference TRBV18 and TRBJ2-5, the full variable domain reads NAGVMQNPRHLVRRRGQEARLRCSPMKGHSHVYWYRQLPEEGLKFMVYLQKENIIDESGMPKERFSAEFPKEGPSILRIQQVVRGDSAAYFCASSPQETQYFGPGTRLLVL.

This clone has more than one count but fewer than ten. The gene calls are TRBV10-1 and TRBJ2-2; D gene unclear. The germline gives CDR1 WNHNN, CDR2 SYGVQD (reference sequence). The CDR3 consists of 12 residues. V gave up 3 bases and J gave up 6 bases, with 5 bases separating them. The CDR3 coding sequence is TGCGCCAGCAGTGACGGTCCCGGGGAGCTGTTTTTT. Amino acids: CASSDGPGELFF.

The chain uses TRBV7-3 and TRBJ2-1, with 13 bases identical to TRBD2. Per the germline V gene, CDR1 is SGHTA and CDR2 is FQGTGA. V was pared by 5 bases and J by 13 bases, with 11 bases of the junction left unmatched. This CDR3 contains 15 residues. CDR3 bases: TGTGCCAGCAGCCCAACGACTAGCGGGGGGCCTGGTCAGTTCTTC. As protein: CASSPTTSGGPGQFF.

This chain connects TRBV28 to TRBJ1-2; 7 nucleotides line up with TRBD1. V shed 4 bases and J 3 bases; nucleotides not matched to a gene: 2. CDR1 is MDHEN and CDR2 is SYDVKM in the germline V gene. The CDR3 consists of 13 residues. Here the CDR3 reads CASSWTGYYGYTF. The CDR3 coding sequence is TGTGCCAGCAGTTGGACAGGCTACTATGGCTACACCTTC.

This chain links TRBV4-3 with TRBJ2-4, with D possibly matching TRBD2 (6 bases). Germline CDR1 LGHNA, CDR2 YSLEER. CDR3 length equals 14 residues. Trimming took 0 bases from V and 9 from J, leaving 12 bases between them. CDR3 in amino acids: CASSQEEGRGIQYF. The CDR3 nucleotides are TGCGCCAGCAGCCAAGAGGAGGGGCGGGGCATTCAGTACTTC.

The chain combines TRBV18 with TRBJ2-7, with unresolved D. Trimming took off 1 base at V and 5 bases at J, with 9 bases between the two ends. The CDR3 consists of 13 residues. Germline V lookup: CDR1 KGHSH, CDR2 LQKENI. The DNA for the CDR3 is TGTGCCAGCTCACCACTTAAAATCAACGAGCAGTACTTC. This gives the protein CASSPLKINEQYF.

The chain combines TRBV29-1 with TRBJ2-7, with D possibly matching TRBD1 (6 bases). Germline V lookup: CDR1 SQVTM, CDR2 ANQGSEA. The CDR3 extends over 14 amino acids. The germline V and J ends were trimmed by 7 bases and 3 bases, with 19 bases remaining between them. The chain's CDR3 is CSALVTGSFYEQYF. Here the CDR3 DNA reads TGCAGCGCCCTGGTCACAGGGTCGTTCTACGAGCAGTACTTC.

This chain connects TRBV12-2 to TRBJ1-2. TRBV12-2 is a pseudogene. The CDR3 has 17 residues. In DNA form, the CDR3 reads TGTGCAAGTCGCTTAGGAGGCGTGGGGGGCGTGAGCGATGGCTACACCTTC. It specifies CASRLGGVGGVSDGYTF.

The chain employs TRBV28 and TRBJ1-2; D is ambiguous. Trimming took off 11 bases at V and 3 bases at J, with 10 bases between the two ends. The germline V gene encodes CDR1 MDHEN and CDR2 SYDVKM. The CDR3 has 11 residues. For the CDR3, the DNA is TGTGCCGTTGAGACCTACTATGGCTACACCTTC. Amino acids: CAVETYYGYTF.

This clone was detected once. The V call is TRBV7-9, the J call TRBJ1-1, with D tentatively TRBD1 (5 bases). Germline CDR1 and CDR2: SEHNR and FQNEAQ (reference sequence). This CDR3 contains 17 residues. V gave up 2 bases and J gave up 0 bases, with 16 bases separating them. The CDR3 loop is CASSLPRLGGMNTEAFF. The CDR3 nucleotides read TGTGCCAGCAGCTTACCGCGTCTGGGGGGGATGAACACTGAAGCTTTCTTT.

This clone came up once. This rearrangement joins TRBV7-2 to TRBJ2-1; D is perhaps TRBD2 (6 bases). The CDR3 consists of 14 residues. CDR1 and CDR2 (germline): SGHTA, FQGNSA. Trimming took off 3 bases at V and 8 bases at J, with 14 bases between the two ends. In DNA, the CDR3 is TGTGCCAGCAGCTTTCTAGCGTTCAACTATGAGCAGTTCTTC. Encoded protein: CASSFLAFNYEQFF.

The gene calls are TRBV19 and TRBJ1-2; D call uncertain. The CDR3 spans 14 residues. From germline, CDR1 is LNHDA and CDR2 SQIVND (reference sequence). Trimming stripped 8 bases from V and 2 bases from J, with 15 bases between. The CDR3 bases are TGTGCCAGTGGAGAACGTTTTATAAACTATGGCTACACCTTC. It codes for CASGERFINYGYTF.

This rearrangement joins TRBV9 to TRBJ2-1; 10 nucleotides align to TRBD2. This CDR3 has 13 amino acids. V lost 0 bases and J lost 10; bases outside the gene matches: 1. Germline values: CDR1 SGDLS, CDR2 YYNGEE. The CDR3 nucleotides are TGTGCCAGCAGCGTAGCAGCGGGAGGGGAGCAGTTCTTC. This gives the protein CASSVAAGGEQFF. Full variable domain (remainder filled in from reference TRBV9 and TRBJ2-1): DSGVTQTPKHLITATGQRVTLRCSPRSGDLSVYWYQQSLDQGLQFLIQYYNGEERAKGNILERFSAQQFPDLHSELNLSSLELGDSALYFCASSVAAGGEQFFGPGTRLTVL.

This rearrangement joins TRBV4-1 to TRBJ1-3, with TRBD1 identical over 7 bases. This CDR3 spans 16 amino acids. J gave up 3 bases and V 0 bases, and 5 bases lay outside the gene matches. Germline-derived CDR1 and CDR2 are MGHRA and YSYEKL. Here the CDR3 reads CASSQDRQGVGNTIYF. The CDR3 bases are TGCGCCAGCAGCCAAGATCGGCAGGGGGTTGGAAACACCATATATTTT.

The chain joins TRBV7-9 to TRBJ1-4; 7 bases match TRBD1. Trimming at V came to 5 bases and at J to 0 bases, leaving 3 bases not matched to a gene. Looked up from germline, CDR1 is SEHNR and CDR2 is FQNEAQ (reference sequence). The CDR3 has 15 residues. The DNA for the CDR3 is TGTGCCAGCAGCCCAGACAGGGCAACTAATGAAAAACTGTTTTTT. Amino acids: CASSPDRATNEKLFF.

This chain connects TRBV5-1 to TRBJ2-2; D is unresolved. In germline, CDR1 is SGHRS, CDR2 YFSETQ. The CDR3 is 15 amino acids. V was shortened by 0 bases and J by 2 bases, with 8 bases between the two germline ends. The CDR3 spells CASSLGSVNTGELFF. CDR3 coding DNA: TGCGCCAGCAGCTTGGGATCCGTTAACACCGGGGAGCTGTTTTTT. Full variable domain (outside the CDR3, taken from reference TRBV5-1 and TRBJ2-2): KAGVTQTPRYLIKTRGQQVTLSCSPISGHRSVSWYQQTPGQGLQFLFEYFSETQRNKGNFPGRFSGRQFSNSRSEMNVSTLELGDSALYLCASSLGSVNTGELFFGEGSRLTVL.

The chain combines TRBV4-1 with TRBJ2-1, with a tentative D call TRBD2 (5 bases). V was trimmed by 5 bases and J by 5 bases, leaving 13 bases between them. The CDR3 runs 14 residues. Germline V gene sequence: CDR1 MGHRA, CDR2 YSYEKL. In DNA, the CDR3 is TGCGCCAGCAGCGCCGGGCTAGCCAACAATGAGCAGTTCTTC. It specifies CASSAGLANNEQFF.

The gene calls are TRBV7-2 and TRBJ1-2; D is perhaps TRBD1 (6 bases). This CDR3 is 14 amino acids long. With 4 bases removed from V and 4 bases from J, the gap between germline ends came to 13 bases. The germline gives CDR1 SGHTA, CDR2 FQGNSA. In DNA, the CDR3 is TGTGCCAGCAGCTCGACAGGCAGGGGCTATGGCTACACCTTC. Protein: CASSSTGRGYGYTF.

This chain joins TRBV15 and TRBJ1-1; D unresolved. Germline V CDR1 and CDR2: LNHNV, YYDKDF (reference sequence). V shed 0 bases and J shed 0 bases, with 8 bases lying between them. The CDR3 is 15 amino acids. The CDR3 loop reads CATSRDPFMNTEAFF. The CDR3 bases are TGTGCCACCAGCAGAGACCCATTCATGAACACTGAAGCTTTCTTT.

CDR3 sequence reads: CASSPGTRTQETQYF. The CDR3, as DNA: TGTGCCAGCAGCCCCGGGACTAGGACGCAAGAGACCCAGTACTTC. V and J are TRBV7-9 and TRBJ2-5; 8 bases line up with TRBD2. From germline, CDR1 is SEHNR and CDR2 FQNEAQ (reference sequence). This CDR3 contains 15 residues. The V segment lost 5 bases and the J segment 2 bases; nucleotides outside the gene matches: 7.